This entry is about one T cell receptor beta chain. The identical CDR3 is also encoded by other nucleotide sequences in the sample. Those enrolled in Seattle joined during active infection and were followed longitudinally afterward. The data derive from a study of blood T cell repertoires in COVID-19. On the study more broadly: COVID-19 samples collected from the United States, Italy and Spain covered acute and convalescent phases. PBMCs, B-cell-depleted T cells, or T cells provided the cDNA or gDNA that made up the material.

Per germline, CDR1 ENHRY and CDR2 SYGVKD. V gave up 6 bases and J gave up 1 base; unmatched junction bases: 1. The length of the CDR3 is 13 residues. Per the original methods: Cell counts per sample came from amplifying reference gene primers. Generated by immunoSEQ multiplex PCR, the TCRdb table keeps only in-frame clones and is missing some. Clone size and V and J calls were adopted from that table, with D and trimming inferred from the DNA. The sample holds roughly 500,000 clones, roughly 89% seen once. This sequence joins TRBV10-3 and TRBJ2-3, with 7 bases matching TRBD1. The TCR comes from a man younger than 30 with COVID-19, enrolled during active disease. Sequencing was done on a sample of peripheral blood. The CDR3 nucleotides are TGTGCCATCAGCGGACAGGGCACAGATACGCAGTATTTT. Translated: CAISGQGTDTQYF.